This T cell receptor beta chain stems from a study of shared clonotypes between healthy human individuals (dated by TCRdb to 2020 to 2022). Regarding the research as a whole: A few men and two women, aged 18 to 49 years, made up the cohort. For each donor, CD4 naive and CD4 memory were each given three plates, CD8 naive was given two plates, and CD8 memory was given one plate. To estimate repertoire size and how much clonotypes are shared between individuals, the study performed deep sequencing of blood TCR repertoires from about 5 healthy adults. To increase sequencing depth and limit assay-specific biases, TCR repertoire library preparation and sequencing were carried out by different laboratories using diverse techniques. Each donor's leukapheresis produced roughly between roughly 0.94 and 9.5 billion PBMCs. Study-level results and caveats: Naive subsets generally had larger estimated clonotype richness than memory subsets did. Even with the large sequencing depth, rarefaction of the sorted-subset datasets indicated that sequencing was incomplete. Sampling was restricted to blood, and TCR repertoires in tissue are likely to differ from TCR repertoires in blood. Because the study included a small number of donors, the genetic and exposure-history diversity represented was limited. Pairwise subsampling led to the expectation that sequencing depth would affect the degree of clonotype sharing among donors. Sharing across a few donors was observed for approximately 4.6% of naive CD4, over 3% of naive CD8, 2% to 2.5% of memory CD4, and less than 0.45% of memory CD8 clonotypes. Clonotypes shared by all four sorted-subset donors showed higher generation probabilities than non-shared clonotypes.

There are 16 amino acids in the CDR3, from cysteine to phenylalanine inclusive. The kept DNA is CDR3 alone, 48 bases in frame from the first base. For the CD8 naive samples, CD45RO-negative cells were positively selected for CCR7, yielding a CD45RA+CCR7+ population from which TemRA cells were excluded. Healthy HIV-negative adults with no recently reported acute infections or vaccinations were included as donors. All donors were Caucasian adults living in Nashville, Tennessee, USA. Blood was collected by leukapheresis, and PBMCs were isolated by Ficoll-Histopaque density gradient centrifugation and then cryopreserved in liquid nitrogen vapor phase. Purity and quantity of every magnetically sorted T cell population were checked by analytical flow cytometry. From each sorted fraction, genomic DNA was isolated and quantified by UV absorbance on a Nanodrop 2000c. Turning to this clone: Its antigen specificity is not known. Nothing much larger sits one base from this clone, and base qualities are not available.

Using the deep immunoSEQ assay, TCR CDR3 regions were amplified from genomic DNA by multiplex PCR. Genomic DNA extracted from each cell subset was distributed evenly over all wells of several immunoSEQ 96-well plates, and each plate served as one replicate. For sorted subsets, approximately 0.2 ug of genomic DNA, equivalent to 25,000 to 35,000 T cell genomes, went into each replicate PCR. The purified libraries were quantified using a Qubit 3.0 fluorometer, sized with a Bioanalyzer 2100, and then quantified again using the KAPA Library Quantification kit. Each immunoSEQ 96-well plate was sequenced on its own single-read 150-cycle Illumina NextSeq 550 flow cell. The study's own analysis went as follows. Because the immunoSEQ output included only junctional sequences and no quality scores, the filtering could not be the same as the filtering used for full-length reads. Sequences were annotated with PyIR, a Python wrapper for IgBLAST v1.9, using IMGT germline references to assign V/J genes and CDR3. Reads with weak V/J assignments (E-value above 1e-6), missing CDR3, stop codons, out-of-frame junctions, or ambiguous translated residues were removed. V3J clonotypes were defined as sequences sharing an identical inferred V gene, J gene, and CDR3 amino acid sequence. To compute the percentage overlap between repertoires, the number of shared unique clonotypes was divided by the size of the smaller repertoire. Repertoire richness was assessed with RTK rarefaction, the Chao1 estimator, and Recon v2.1 estimates of unobserved clonotypes. For all TCRbeta clonotypes obtained by the gDNA method from a few donors, generation probabilities were computed with OLGA. TCRdb holds this immuneACCESS table with in-frame rearrangements only. Some clones are missing; in checked studies, unresolved V genes explain under half, and the rest has no known cause. V and J calls and clone size follow that table, whereas D and trimming were derived from the DNA. The sample profile shows under 2,000,000 clones; roughly 94% of them were found once. 0.9% to 1.5% of the sample is held by the ten biggest clonotypes.

The receptor's source is a man aged 18 to 29 in good health. Sample: naive CD8+ T cells sorted from blood. Per the publication, the cell subset or site label means: CD45RA+CCR7+. The rearranged chain carries TRBV12-2 and TRBJ1-1; the DNA was not used to check the table's D call, TRBD1. TRBV12-2 is tagged as a pseudogene. The nucleotide sequence reads TGTGCAAGTCGCTTAGGCGACAGGGGCAGGGACACTGAAGCTTTCTTT. This gives the protein CASRLGDRGRDTEAFF.